These T cell receptor beta chains were read from a single sample in a study of T cell responses to AZD1222 COVID-19 vaccine. The assay was immunoSEQ multiplex PCR, and TCRdb's table has in-frame clones only and misses some. The sample records around 140,000 clones, approximately 85% being singletons. The input for sequencing was peripheral blood, taken 28 days after the second dose of the MenACWY control vaccine. The receptors here all came from an adult who received the MenACWY meningococcal vaccine as a control. Both conserved end residues are part of each CDR3. D genes are given only for firm matches. Clone size is stated in some rows and not others, as once, few, many or a class when expanded.

D	J	size	V	CDR3	DNA
-	TRBJ1-6	-	TRBV3-1/TRBV3-2	CASSQYGGNSPLHF	TGTGCCAGCAGCCAATATGGCGGAAATTCACCCCTCCACTTT
TRBD2	TRBJ2-7	-	TRBV13	CASSLDSGSHEQYF	TGTGCCAGCAGCTTAGATAGCGGGAGCCACGAGCAGTACTTC
-	TRBJ1-2	-	TRBV2	CASSGHLQPNYGYTF	TGTGCCAGCAGTGGACACCTGCAACCTAACTATGGCTACACCTTC
-	TRBJ2-5	-	TRBV24-1	CATSEALPETQYF	TGTGCCACCAGTGAGGCGCTTCCAGAGACCCAGTACTTC
-	TRBJ1-1	-	TRBV6-2/TRBV6-3	CASSYFTGPSGAFF	TGTGCCAGCAGTTATTTTACGGGTCCCTCGGGGGCTTTCTTT
TRBD1	TRBJ1-3	-	TRBV5-5	CASSWDSLPGNTIYF	TGTGCCAGCAGCTGGGACAGTCTCCCTGGAAACACCATATATTTT
-	TRBJ1-5	-	TRBV6-5	CASRGTGLNQPQHF	TGTGCCAGCAGAGGTACGGGGCTCAATCAGCCCCAGCATTTT
-	TRBJ2-5	-	TRBV29-1	CSVERLAETQYF	TGCAGCGTTGAACGGCTAGCGGAGACCCAGTACTTC
-	TRBJ1-4	-	TRBV6-5	CASSYSRTNEKLFF	TGTGCCAGCAGTTACTCCCGGACCAATGAAAAACTGTTTTTT
TRBD2	TRBJ2-1	-	TRBV5-6	CASSLTSGSGDEQFF	TGTGCCAGCAGCTTGACTAGCGGGAGCGGGGATGAGCAGTTCTTC
-	TRBJ2-1	-	TRBV4-1	CASSQEEGTKRDEQFF	TGCGCCAGCAGCCAAGAGGAGGGGACCAAAAGGGATGAGCAGTTCTTC
-	TRBJ1-2	-	TRBV3-1/TRBV3-2	CASSQRSSNYGYTF	TGTGCCAGCAGCCAAAGGAGCTCTAACTATGGCTACACCTTC
TRBD2	TRBJ2-1	few	TRBV14	CASKRAGGTYNEQFF	TGTGCCAGCAAAAGAGCGGGGGGCACCTACAATGAGCAGTTCTTC
-	TRBJ1-1	-	TRBV7-2	CASSLDPGLNTEAFF	TGTGCCAGCAGCTTAGATCCAGGGTTGAACACTGAAGCTTTCTTT
TRBD1	TRBJ1-3	-	TRBV7-9	CASSFFSGTGSSGNTIYF	TGTGCCAGCAGCTTCTTTTCCGGGACAGGGAGCTCTGGAAACACCATATATTTT
TRBD1	TRBJ2-7	-	TRBV27	CASRPGQGNYEQYF	TGTGCCAGCAGACCGGGACAGGGCAACTACGAGCAGTACTTC
-	TRBJ1-3	-	TRBV30	CACPGYSGNTIYF	TGTGCCTGTCCGGGATACAGTGGAAACACCATATATTTT
-	TRBJ1-5	-	TRBV5-1	CASSLEGRDSNQPQHF	TGCGCCAGCAGCTTGGAAGGCAGGGATAGCAATCAGCCCCAGCATTTT
-	TRBJ2-1	-	TRBV4-3	CASSQVRASNEQFF	TGCGCCAGCAGCCAAGTCAGAGCGTCCAATGAGCAGTTCTTC
-	TRBJ2-5	-	TRBV9	CASSVTLRGVYETQYF	TGTGCCAGCAGCGTAACCCTCAGGGGAGTGTATGAGACCCAGTACTTC
-	TRBJ1-1	-	TRBV11-2	CASSYQELYTEAFF	TGTGCCAGCAGCTACCAGGAATTGTACACTGAAGCTTTCTTT
-	TRBJ2-7	-	TRBV27	CASSLSPGGLEQYF	TGTGCCAGCAGTTTAAGTCCCGGAGGGCTCGAGCAGTACTTC
-	TRBJ1-1	-	TRBV28	CASSPGSTEAFF	TGTGCCAGCAGTCCGGGGAGCACTGAAGCTTTCTTT
TRBD2	TRBJ2-5	-	TRBV5-1	CASSSSGTSGRGGETQYF	TGCGCCAGCAGCTCGTCCGGGACTAGCGGGAGAGGGGGAGAGACCCAGTACTTC
-	TRBJ2-1	-	TRBV18	CASSRDRTYNEQFF	TGTGCCAGCTCACGGGACCGGACCTACAATGAGCAGTTCTTC
TRBD2	TRBJ2-7	once	TRBV5-1	CASTTKTSGSEQYF	TGCGCCAGCACCACTAAAACTAGCGGGAGTGAGCAGTACTTC
TRBD2	TRBJ2-2	-	TRBV5-6	CASSLVGLAGAGELFF	TGTGCCAGCAGCTTGGTTGGACTAGCAGGGGCCGGGGAGCTGTTTTTT
TRBD1	TRBJ1-2	-	TRBV4-1	CASSQARGRRQGLNYGYTF	TGCGCCAGCAGCCAAGCGCGGGGCAGGCGACAGGGTCTTAACTATGGCTACACCTTC
-	TRBJ2-1	-	TRBV14	CASSRITGGSSYNEQFF	TGTGCCAGCAGCCGCATTACAGGTGGTAGCTCCTACAATGAGCAGTTCTTC
-	TRBJ1-4	-	TRBV11-2	CASSLGVRNEKLFF	TGTGCCAGCAGCTTGGGTGTGCGAAATGAAAAACTGTTTTTT
-	TRBJ2-3	-	TRBV11-2	CASSLASARLARREDTQYF	TGTGCCAGCAGCTTAGCTTCCGCCCGACTGGCTCGGCGGGAAGATACGCAGTATTTT
-	TRBJ1-5	-	TRBV2	CASSADSGSNQPQHF	TGTGCCAGCAGTGCGGACAGTGGTAGCAATCAGCCCCAGCATTTT
-	TRBJ1-1	-	TRBV18	CASSPGNTEAFF	TGTGCCAGCTCACCAGGGAACACTGAAGCTTTCTTT
-	TRBJ2-3	-	TRBV7-2	CASSIARGGADTQYF	TGTGCCAGCAGCATCGCCCGAGGGGGGGCAGATACGCAGTATTTT
-	TRBJ1-5	-	TRBV27	CASSLSWGLNQPQHF	TGTGCCAGCAGTTTATCGTGGGGGCTGAATCAGCCCCAGCATTTT
-	TRBJ2-3	-	TRBV5-5	CASSNSRASDTQYF	TGTGCCAGCAGCAACAGTCGGGCCTCGGATACGCAGTATTTT
-	TRBJ2-5	-	TRBV6-5	CASRTHSGQETQYF	TGTGCCAGCAGGACACATAGCGGCCAAGAGACCCAGTACTTC
-	TRBJ1-1	few	TRBV18	CASSPAGGKDTEAFF	TGTGCCAGCTCCCCGGCGGGGGGCAAGGACACTGAAGCTTTCTTT
TRBD2	TRBJ2-3	-	TRBV19	CASSIGGASSHDTQYF	TGTGCCAGTAGTATCGGGGGGGCAAGCTCGCATGATACGCAGTATTTT
-	TRBJ1-2	-	TRBV14	CASSQDYYTSGYTF	TGTGCCAGCAGCCAAGATTATTACACGTCTGGCTACACCTTC
-	TRBJ1-1	-	TRBV30	CAWSVPGNTEAFF	TGTGCCTGGAGTGTACCTGGGAACACTGAAGCTTTCTTT
TRBD1	TRBJ1-6	-	TRBV25-1	CASSDTGGNSPLHF	TGTGCCAGCAGTGATACAGGGGGAAATTCACCCCTCCACTTT